The rows below give T cell receptor beta chains drawn from one sample of a study of T cell changes during pregnancy in multiple sclerosis. TCRdb keeps only in-frame clones here, not all; method: immunoSEQ multiplex PCR. The table shows 80,000 or so clones, with roughly 94% occurring only once. The sample consisted of peripheral blood, taken in the second trimester of pregnancy. Every receptor here comes from a female donor in good health, enrolled as a control in a pregnancy study. The CDR3 runs from the conserved cysteine through the conserved F or W.

v_gene,CDR3aa
TRBV7-9,CASSPREQYF
TRBV19,CASSIILRSGYNEQFF
TRBV28,CASSQVGGPGQPQHF
TRBV27,CASSLRGFANYGYTF
TRBV11-3,CASSSGFSYEQYF
TRBV5-4,CASSSDRADTQYF
TRBV7-9,CASSLAGADEQYF
TRBV15,CATSSDSKYNEQFF
TRBV6-6,CASSYGPTGTLHF
TRBV6-4,CASSDRGDTEAFF
TRBV28,CASSTQDISYEQYF
TRBV5-1,CASSLEGVSYNEQFF